This T cell receptor beta chain is from a study of control samples from healthy donors and cancer patients. The CDR3 extends over 14 amino acids. Looked up from germline, CDR1 is SGHVS and CDR2 is FQNEAQ. With 5 bases clipped from V and 4 bases from J, the junction kept 4 bases outside the gene matches. The protocol was immunoSEQ multiplex PCR, while the TCRdb copy is restricted to in-frame clones and leaves out a portion. The sample lists some 80,000 clones, over 80% seen once, with approximately 6% in the top ten. The sample was blood. The receptor was derived from a woman aged 60-70 years in good health. V and J are TRBV7-8 and TRBJ2-7, with 11 bases matching TRBD2. The CDR3 here is CASSAGTSGYEQYF. DNA of the CDR3: TGTGCCAGCAGCGCCGGGACTAGCGGTTACGAGCAGTACTTC.